This TCR beta chain was obtained from a study of blood T cell repertoires in COVID-19. This clone appeared a single time. In Cohort 3, a recovered donor had either two negative PCRs, clearance, or symptom resolution. CDR1 and CDR2 (germline): ENHRY, SYGVKD. The length of the CDR3 is 15 residues. V lost 8 bases to trimming and J lost 3 bases, with 19 bases between them. Under the authors' procedure: Estimates of nucleated cell counts were drawn from the amplification of reference gene primers. The data were produced by immunoSEQ multiplex PCR, yet TCRdb's version contains in-frame clones alone and is incomplete. V, J and clone size were drawn from that table, and D and trimming were deduced from the DNA. The table includes around 170,000 clones, 80% to 90% detected once.

The chain links TRBV10-3 to TRBJ1-2; D might be TRBD1 (6 bases). Sequenced material: PBMCs or T cells enriched from blood (not recorded which). The clonotype originates from a woman between 18 and 29 years old who had recovered from COVID-19. The CDR3 bases are TGTGCCATCCTCCTCTCCCTTGCAGGGGACTATGGCTACACCTTC. Residues: CAILLSLAGDYGYTF.